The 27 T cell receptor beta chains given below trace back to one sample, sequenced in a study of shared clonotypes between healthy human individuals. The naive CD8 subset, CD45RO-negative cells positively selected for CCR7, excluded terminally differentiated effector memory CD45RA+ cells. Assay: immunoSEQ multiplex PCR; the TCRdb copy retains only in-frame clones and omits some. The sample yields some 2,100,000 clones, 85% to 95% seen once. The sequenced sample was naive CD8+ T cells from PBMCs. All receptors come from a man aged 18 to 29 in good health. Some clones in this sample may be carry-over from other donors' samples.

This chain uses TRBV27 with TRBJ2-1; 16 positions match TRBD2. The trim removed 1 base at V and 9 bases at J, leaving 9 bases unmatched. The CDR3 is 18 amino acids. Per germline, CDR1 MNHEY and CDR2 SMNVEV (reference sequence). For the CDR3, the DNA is TGTGCCAGCAGTTTATGGGGACTAGCGGGAGGGGCGATTATTGAGCAGTTCTTC. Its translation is CASSLWGLAGGAIIEQFF.

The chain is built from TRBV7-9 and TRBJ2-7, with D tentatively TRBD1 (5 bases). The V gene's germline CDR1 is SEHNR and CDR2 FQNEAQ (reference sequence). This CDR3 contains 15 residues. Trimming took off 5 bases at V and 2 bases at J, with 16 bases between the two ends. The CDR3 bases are TGTGCCAGCAGCCCGCCCAACAGGCAACCCTACGAGCAGTACTTC. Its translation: CASSPPNRQPYEQYF.

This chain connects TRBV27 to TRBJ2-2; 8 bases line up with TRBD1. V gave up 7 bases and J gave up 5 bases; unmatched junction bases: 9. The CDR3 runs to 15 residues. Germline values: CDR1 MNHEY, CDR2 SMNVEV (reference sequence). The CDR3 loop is CASTTGQGWTGELFF. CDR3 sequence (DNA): TGTGCCAGCACCACTGGACAGGGATGGACCGGGGAGCTGTTTTTT.

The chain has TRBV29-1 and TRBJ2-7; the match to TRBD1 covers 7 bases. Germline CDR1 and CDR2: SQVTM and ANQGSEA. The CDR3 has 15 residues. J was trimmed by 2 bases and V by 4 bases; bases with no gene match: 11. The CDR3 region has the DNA TGCAGCGTTGGAAATCGGGACAGTCCAACCTACGAGCAGTACTTC. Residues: CSVGNRDSPTYEQYF.

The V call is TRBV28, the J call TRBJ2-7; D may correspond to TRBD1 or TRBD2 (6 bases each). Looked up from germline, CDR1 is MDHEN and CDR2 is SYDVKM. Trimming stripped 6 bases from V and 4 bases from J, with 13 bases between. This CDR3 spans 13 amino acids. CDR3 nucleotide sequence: TGTGCCAGCAGGGAGGGGGGCCCTTACGAGCAGTACTTC. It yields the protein CASREGGPYEQYF.

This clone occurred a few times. The CDR3 is CASSQSSVNTEAFF. Here the CDR3 DNA reads TGCGCCAGCAGCCAAAGCAGCGTGAACACTGAAGCTTTCTTT. This chain links TRBV4-3 with TRBJ1-1, with D uncertain. Per the germline V gene, CDR1 is LGHNA and CDR2 is YSLEER. This CDR3 is 14 amino acids long. V gave up 2 bases and J gave up 0 bases, with 7 bases separating them.

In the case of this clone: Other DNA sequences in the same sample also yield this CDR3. CDR3 bases: TGTGCCAGCAGTCCTCGGGCAGGGGGCCTCTACGAGCAGTACTTC. It codes for CASSPRAGGLYEQYF. The chain joins TRBV27 to TRBJ2-7; 8 bases agree with TRBD1. Germline CDR1 reads MNHEY; CDR2 reads SMNVEV (reference sequence). The ends lost 5 bases at V and 3 bases at J; junction bases unmatched: 9. This CDR3 comprises 15 residues.

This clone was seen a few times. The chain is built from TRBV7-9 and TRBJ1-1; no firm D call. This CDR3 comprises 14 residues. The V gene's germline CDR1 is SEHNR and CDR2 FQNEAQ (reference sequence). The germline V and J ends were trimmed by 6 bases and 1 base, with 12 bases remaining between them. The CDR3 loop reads CASRYGRENTEAFF. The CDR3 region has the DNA TGTGCCAGCAGATATGGGCGGGAGAACACTGAAGCTTTCTTT.

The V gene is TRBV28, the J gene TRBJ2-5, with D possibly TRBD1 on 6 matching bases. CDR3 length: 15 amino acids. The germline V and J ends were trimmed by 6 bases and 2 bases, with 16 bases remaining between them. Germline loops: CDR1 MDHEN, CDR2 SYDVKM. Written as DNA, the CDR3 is TGTGCCAGCAGACCTCAGGGGAGTCGGCAAGAGACCCAGTACTTC. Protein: CASRPQGSRQETQYF.

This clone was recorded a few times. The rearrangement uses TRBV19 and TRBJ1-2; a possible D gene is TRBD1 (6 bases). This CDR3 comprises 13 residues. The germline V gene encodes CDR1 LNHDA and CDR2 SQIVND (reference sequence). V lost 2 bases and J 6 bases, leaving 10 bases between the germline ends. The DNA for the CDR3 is TGTGCCAGTAGTATAAGGCGGACAGATGGCTACACCTTC. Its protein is CASSIRRTDGYTF.

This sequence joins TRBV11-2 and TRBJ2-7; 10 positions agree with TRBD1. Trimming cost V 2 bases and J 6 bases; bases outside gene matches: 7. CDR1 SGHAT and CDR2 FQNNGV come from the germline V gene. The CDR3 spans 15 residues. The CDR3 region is CASSLRDRGFGEQYF. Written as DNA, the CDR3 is TGTGCCAGCAGCTTACGGGACAGGGGTTTCGGCGAGCAGTACTTC.

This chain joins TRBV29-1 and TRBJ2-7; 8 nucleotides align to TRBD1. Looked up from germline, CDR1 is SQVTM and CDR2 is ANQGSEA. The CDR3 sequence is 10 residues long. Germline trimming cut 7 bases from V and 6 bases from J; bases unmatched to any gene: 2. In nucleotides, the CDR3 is TGCAGCGGACAGGGGTCCGAGCAGTACTTC. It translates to CSGQGSEQYF.

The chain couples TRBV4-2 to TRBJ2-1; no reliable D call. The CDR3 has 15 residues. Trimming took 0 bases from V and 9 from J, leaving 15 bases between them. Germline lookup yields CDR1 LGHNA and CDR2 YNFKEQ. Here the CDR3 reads CASSQEAEPNSEQFF. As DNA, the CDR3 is TGTGCCAGCAGCCAAGAGGCCGAACCCAACAGTGAGCAGTTCTTC.

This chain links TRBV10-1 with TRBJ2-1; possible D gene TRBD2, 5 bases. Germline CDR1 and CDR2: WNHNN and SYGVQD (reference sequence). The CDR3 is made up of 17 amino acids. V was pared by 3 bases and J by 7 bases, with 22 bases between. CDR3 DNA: TGCGCCAGCAGTGAAGGATTGATCGGGAATGGTCGAAATGAGCAGTTCTTC. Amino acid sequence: CASSEGLIGNGRNEQFF.

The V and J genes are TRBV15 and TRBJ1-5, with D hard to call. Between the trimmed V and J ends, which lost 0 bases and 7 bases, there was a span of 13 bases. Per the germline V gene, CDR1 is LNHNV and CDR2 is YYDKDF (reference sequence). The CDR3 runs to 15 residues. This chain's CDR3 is CATSRDRYQNQPQHF. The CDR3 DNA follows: TGTGCCACCAGCAGAGACAGGTACCAGAACCAGCCCCAGCATTTT. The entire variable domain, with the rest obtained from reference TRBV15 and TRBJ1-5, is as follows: DAMVIQNPRYQVTQFGKPVTLSCSQTLNHNVMYWYQQKSSQAPKLLFHYYDKDFNNEADTPDNFQSRRPNTSFCFLDIRSPGLGDTAMYLCATSRDRYQNQPQHFGDGTRLSIL.

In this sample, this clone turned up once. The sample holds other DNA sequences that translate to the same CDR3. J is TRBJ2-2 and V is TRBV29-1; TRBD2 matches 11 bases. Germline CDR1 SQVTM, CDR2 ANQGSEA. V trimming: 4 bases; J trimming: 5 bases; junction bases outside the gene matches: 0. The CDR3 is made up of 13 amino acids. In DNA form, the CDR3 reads TGCAGCGTTGTAGCGGGAGGGACCGGGGAGCTGTTTTTT. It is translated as CSVVAGGTGELFF.

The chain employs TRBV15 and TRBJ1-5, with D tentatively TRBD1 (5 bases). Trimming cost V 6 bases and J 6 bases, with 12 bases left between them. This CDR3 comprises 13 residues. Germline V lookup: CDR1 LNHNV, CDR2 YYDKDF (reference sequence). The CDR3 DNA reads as TGTGCCACCAGGGACAAGGGGACTCAGCCCCAGCATTTT. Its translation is CATRDKGTQPQHF.

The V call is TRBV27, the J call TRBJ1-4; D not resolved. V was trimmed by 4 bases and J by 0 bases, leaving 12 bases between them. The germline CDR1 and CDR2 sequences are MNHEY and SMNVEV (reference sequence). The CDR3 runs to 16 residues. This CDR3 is CASSSGRYSTNEKLFF. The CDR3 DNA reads TGTGCCAGCAGTTCCGGACGCTACTCAACTAATGAAAAACTGTTTTTT. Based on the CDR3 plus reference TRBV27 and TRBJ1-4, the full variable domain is EAQVTQNPRYLITVTGKKLTVTCSQNMNHEYMSWYRQDPGLGLRQIYYSMNVEVTDKGDVPEGYKVSRKEKRNFPLILESPSPNQTSLYFCASSSGRYSTNEKLFFGSGTQLSVL.

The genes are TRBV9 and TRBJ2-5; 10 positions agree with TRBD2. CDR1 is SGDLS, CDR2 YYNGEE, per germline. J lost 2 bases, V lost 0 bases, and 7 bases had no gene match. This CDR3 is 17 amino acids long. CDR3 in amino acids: CASSVGWASGGQETQYF. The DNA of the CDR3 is TGTGCCAGCAGCGTAGGTTGGGCTAGCGGGGGTCAAGAGACCCAGTACTTC.

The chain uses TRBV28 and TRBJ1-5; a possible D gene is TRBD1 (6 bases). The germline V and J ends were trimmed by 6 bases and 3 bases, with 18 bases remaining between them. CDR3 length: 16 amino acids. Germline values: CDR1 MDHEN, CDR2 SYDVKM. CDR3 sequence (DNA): TGTGCCAGCAGACCCACAGGGAACCCCCTCAATCAGCCCCAGCATTTT. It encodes CASRPTGNPLNQPQHF.

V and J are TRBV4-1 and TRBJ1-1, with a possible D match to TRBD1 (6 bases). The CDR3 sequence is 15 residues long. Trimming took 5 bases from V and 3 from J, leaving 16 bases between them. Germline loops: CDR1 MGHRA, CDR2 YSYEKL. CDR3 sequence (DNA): TGCGCCAGCAGCAAAACACAGGGTTTGGACACTGAAGCTTTCTTT. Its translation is CASSKTQGLDTEAFF.

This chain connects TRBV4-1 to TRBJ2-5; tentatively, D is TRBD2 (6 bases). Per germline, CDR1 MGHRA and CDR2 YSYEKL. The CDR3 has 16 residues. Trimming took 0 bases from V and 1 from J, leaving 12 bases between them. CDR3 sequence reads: CASSQEFRGSQETQYF. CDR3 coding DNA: TGCGCCAGCAGCCAAGAATTCCGGGGGAGCCAAGAGACCCAGTACTTC.

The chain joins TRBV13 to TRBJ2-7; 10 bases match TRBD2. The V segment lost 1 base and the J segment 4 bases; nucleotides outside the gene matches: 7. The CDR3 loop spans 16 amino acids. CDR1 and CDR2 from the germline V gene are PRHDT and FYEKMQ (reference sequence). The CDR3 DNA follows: TGTGCCAGCAGCTTAGCCACTAGCGGGACTGGGTACGAGCAGTACTTC. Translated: CASSLATSGTGYEQYF.

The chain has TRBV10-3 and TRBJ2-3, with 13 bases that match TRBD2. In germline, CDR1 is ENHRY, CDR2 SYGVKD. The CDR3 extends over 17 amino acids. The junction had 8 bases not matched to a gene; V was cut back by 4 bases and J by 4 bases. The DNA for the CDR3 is TGTGCCATCAGTGGGAAAACTAGCGGGAGGGCCCCAGATACGCAGTATTTT. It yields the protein CAISGKTSGRAPDTQYF.

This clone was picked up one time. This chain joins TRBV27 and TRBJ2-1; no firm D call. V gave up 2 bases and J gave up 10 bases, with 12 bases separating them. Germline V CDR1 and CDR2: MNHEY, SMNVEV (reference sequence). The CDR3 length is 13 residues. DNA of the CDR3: TGTGCCAGCAGTTTAGGCGGCCACGTGGAGCAGTTCTTC. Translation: CASSLGGHVEQFF.

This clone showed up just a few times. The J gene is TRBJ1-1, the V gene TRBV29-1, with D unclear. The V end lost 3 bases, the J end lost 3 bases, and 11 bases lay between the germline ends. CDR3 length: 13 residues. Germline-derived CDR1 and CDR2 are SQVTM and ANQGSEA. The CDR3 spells CSVDTPGYTEAFF. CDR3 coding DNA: TGCAGCGTTGACACTCCGGGGTACACTGAAGCTTTCTTT.

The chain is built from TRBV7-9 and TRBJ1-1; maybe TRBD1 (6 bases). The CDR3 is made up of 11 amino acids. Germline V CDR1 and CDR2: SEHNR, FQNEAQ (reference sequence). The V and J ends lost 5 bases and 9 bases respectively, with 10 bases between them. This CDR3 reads CASSPGDKAFF. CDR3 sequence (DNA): TGTGCCAGCAGCCCAGGGGACAAAGCTTTCTTT.